The 14 T cell receptor beta chains below all came from one sample that was sequenced in a study of OX40 agonist ivuxolimab in advanced cancers. Data came from immunoSEQ multiplex PCR; TCRdb stores just in-frame clones and leaves some out. The sample has fewer than 100,000 clones, roughly 88% seen once. The input for sequencing was CD4+ or CD8+ T cells sorted from blood, taken in a trial of the OX40 agonist ivuxolimab. These TCRs come from an adult with an advanced solid tumor such as melanoma, head and neck, liver or kidney cancer.

This clone appeared once. The CDR3 DNA sequence: TGTGCCATCAGTGTGGGCAGGGAAGATACGCAGTATTTT. Translating gives CAISVGREDTQYF. The chain couples TRBV10-3 to TRBJ2-3, with D perhaps matching TRBD1 (5 bases). Germline CDR1 ENHRY, CDR2 SYGVKD. V lost 4 bases and J 5 bases, leaving 10 bases between the germline ends. The CDR3 spans 13 residues.

The chain is built from TRBV19 and TRBJ1-2; D is unclear. This CDR3 region has 18 residues. Per germline, CDR1 LNHDA and CDR2 SQIVND (reference sequence). Trimming removed 6 bases at V and 6 bases at J, with 29 bases between. The CDR3 spells CASSTQVLRRTSLNGYTF. CDR3 nucleotides: TGTGCCAGTAGCACCCAGGTGCTCAGAAGGACCTCTTTGAATGGCTACACCTTC.

This sequence joins TRBV10-1 and TRBJ2-1, with 14 bases fitting TRBD2. The CDR3 runs to 17 residues. Germline CDR1 and CDR2: WNHNN and SYGVQD (reference sequence). The ends lost 5 bases at V and 9 bases at J; junction bases unmatched: 12. CDR3 loop: CASSHPTSGRAMGEQFF. The CDR3 nucleotides are TGCGCCAGCAGTCATCCGACTAGCGGGAGGGCCATGGGTGAGCAGTTCTTC.

This clone was recorded a few times. The rearrangement links TRBV6-6 to TRBJ1-1; D not certain. The CDR3 runs to 13 residues. Deletions cut 2 bases from V and 4 bases from J, with 8 bases between. Germline loops: CDR1 MNHNY, CDR2 SVGAGI (reference sequence). The CDR3 sequence is CASSYPEATEAFF. For the CDR3, the DNA is TGTGCCAGCAGTTACCCCGAGGCCACTGAAGCTTTCTTT.

The CDR3 is CASSAPRGELFF. The CDR3, as DNA: TGTGCCAGCAGTGCCCCGAGGGGGGAGCTGTTTTTT. V is TRBV27 and J is TRBJ2-2, with D unresolved. This CDR3 spans 12 amino acids. CDR1 is MNHEY and CDR2 is SMNVEV in the germline V gene (reference sequence). V was clipped by 5 bases and J by 8 bases, with 9 bases between them.

The table lists this clone with a few counts. The J gene is TRBJ2-7, the V gene TRBV5-1; D is uncertain. In germline, CDR1 is SGHRS, CDR2 YFSETQ. The V end was cut by 1 base, the J end by 6 bases, with 17 bases between. The CDR3 loop spans 15 amino acids. CDR3 sequence: CASSLPTARLGEQYF. As DNA, the CDR3 is TGCGCCAGCAGCTTGCCCACAGCCCGATTAGGCGAGCAGTACTTC.

This clone was counted once. The chain uses TRBV18 and TRBJ1-3; D unresolved. This CDR3 is built from 13 residues. V gave up 6 bases and J gave up 0 bases, with 6 bases separating them. Germline assignment: CDR1 KGHSH and CDR2 LQKENI. CDR3 DNA: TGTGCCAGCTCTGTGGACTCTGGAAACACCATATATTTT. Its translation: CASSVDSGNTIYF.

The chain joins TRBV18 to TRBJ2-7; 13 bases are a match to TRBD2. The CDR3 is made up of 16 amino acids. The J segment lost 4 bases and the V segment lost 3 bases, leaving 6 bases of the junction unmatched. The germline CDR1 and CDR2 sequences are KGHSH and LQKENI. The CDR3 is CASSPSRTSGGYEQYF. The CDR3 DNA reads as TGTGCCAGCTCACCCTCCCGGACTAGCGGGGGATACGAGCAGTACTTC.

The chain carries TRBV7-9 and TRBJ2-1; D might be TRBD2 (5 bases). V lost 0 bases, J lost 2 bases, and 11 bases lay in between. This CDR3 contains 16 residues. Germline CDR1 reads SEHNR; CDR2 reads FQNEAQ (reference sequence). The CDR3, as DNA: TGTGCCAGCAGCTTAGCGAACAGCGGACCCTACAATGAGCAGTTCTTC. Residues: CASSLANSGPYNEQFF. The full variable domain, rest sourced from reference TRBV7-9 and TRBJ2-1, is DTGVSQNPRHKITKRGQNVTFRCDPISEHNRLYWYRQTLGQGPEFLTYFQNEAQLEKSRLLSDRFSAERPKGSFSTLEIQRTEQGDSAMYLCASSLANSGPYNEQFFGPGTRLTVL.

The V call is TRBV7-9, the J call TRBJ1-3; 9 nucleotides agree with TRBD1. Trimming at V came to 5 bases and at J to 14 bases, leaving 10 bases not matched to a gene. This CDR3 comprises 13 residues. Germline V gene sequence: CDR1 SEHNR, CDR2 FQNEAQ (reference sequence). CDR3 in DNA: TGTGCCAGCAGCCTGGGACAGGGAAGGATTTTATATTTT. Its translation is CASSLGQGRILYF. Using reference TRBV7-9 and TRBJ1-3 for the parts outside the CDR3, the full variable domain is DTGVSQNPRHKITKRGQNVTFRCDPISEHNRLYWYRQTLGQGPEFLTYFQNEAQLEKSRLLSDRFSAERPKGSFSTLEIQRTEQGDSAMYLCASSLGQGRILYFGEGSWLTVV.

The chain employs TRBV7-9 and TRBJ2-3; 8 bases match TRBD1. Trimming took 5 bases from V and 7 from J; bases not matched to a gene: 8. Germline V gives CDR1 SEHNR, CDR2 FQNEAQ (reference sequence). This CDR3 comprises 14 residues. The CDR3 loop reads CASSIGQGPNTQYF. The CDR3, as DNA: TGTGCCAGCAGCATCGGACAGGGACCAAATACGCAGTATTTT.

V is TRBV19 and J is TRBJ2-1, with D tentatively TRBD1 (5 bases). Trimming shortened V by 4 bases and J by 8 bases, and 12 bases separated the two germline ends. Germline CDR1 is LNHDA and CDR2 is SQIVND (reference sequence). The CDR3 contains 13 residues. CDR3 nucleotides: TGTGCCAGTAGTAACAAGGGGCTCGATGAGCAGTTCTTC. Residues: CASSNKGLDEQFF.

This chain links TRBV5-4 with TRBJ2-7, with D possibly being TRBD1 or TRBD2 (6 bases each). Germline V gene sequence: CDR1 SGHNT, CDR2 YYREEE (reference sequence). The ends were cut back, 2 bases at V and 3 bases at J, with 12 bases in the middle. This CDR3 comprises 14 residues. For the CDR3, the DNA is TGTGCCAGCAGCTTCGCGGGGACAATCTACGAGCAGTACTTC. Its translation: CASSFAGTIYEQYF.

Turning to this clone: One junction end disagrees with the germline gene, perhaps due to a read error. The sample has other DNA sequences that encode this CDR3 too. The rearrangement links TRBV25-1 to TRBJ2-3; TRBD2 matches 9 bases. Germline V gene data show CDR1 as MGHDK and CDR2 as SYGVNS. This CDR3 spans 16 amino acids. CDR3 in DNA: TGTGCCAGCAGTGAATGGGCTAGCGGGACCACAGATACTCAGTATTTT. This encodes CASSEWASGTTDTQYF.